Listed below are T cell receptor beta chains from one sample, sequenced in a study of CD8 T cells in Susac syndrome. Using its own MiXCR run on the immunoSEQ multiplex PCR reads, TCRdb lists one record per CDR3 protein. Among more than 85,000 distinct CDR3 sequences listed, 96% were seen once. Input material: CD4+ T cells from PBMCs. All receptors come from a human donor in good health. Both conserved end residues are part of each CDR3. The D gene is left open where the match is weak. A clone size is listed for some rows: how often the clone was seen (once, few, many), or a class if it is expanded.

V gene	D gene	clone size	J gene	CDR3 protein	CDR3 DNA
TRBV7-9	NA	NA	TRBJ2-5	CASSFRPGPTETQYF	TGTGCCAGCAGCTTCCGTCCGGGACCCACAGAGACCCAGTACTTC
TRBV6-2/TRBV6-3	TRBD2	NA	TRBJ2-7	CASSYSLASGSSYEQYF	TGTGCCAGCAGTTACTCCCTGGCTAGCGGATCGTCCTACGAGCAGTACTTC
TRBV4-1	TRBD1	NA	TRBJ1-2	CASSQAPDRGYGYTF	TGCGCCAGCAGCCAAGCCCCGGACAGGGGCTATGGCTACACCTTC
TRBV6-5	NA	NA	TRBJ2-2	CASSPIVAGELFF	TGTGCCAGCAGTCCGATAGTGGCCGGGGAGCTGTTTTTT
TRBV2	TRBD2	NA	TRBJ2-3	CASGPLSGRTDTQYF	TGTGCCAGCGGCCCCCTTAGCGGGAGAACAGATACGCAGTATTTT
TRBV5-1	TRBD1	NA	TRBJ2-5	CASSLDPGGETQYF	TGCGCCAGCAGCTTGGACCCAGGGGGAGAGACCCAGTACTTC
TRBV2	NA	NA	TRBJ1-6	CASNAESYNSPLHF	TGTGCCAGCAATGCGGAGTCCTATAATTCACCCCTCCACTTT
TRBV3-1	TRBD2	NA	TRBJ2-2	CASSRTSGSLDTGELFF	TGTGCCAGCAGCAGGACTAGCGGGAGTTTAGACACCGGGGAGCTGTTTTTT
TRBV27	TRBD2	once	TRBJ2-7	CASSSPSGTKGVQYF	TGTGCCAGCAGTTCTCCCAGCGGGACTAAGGGTGTGCAGTACTTC
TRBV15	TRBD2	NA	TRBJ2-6	CATSREGGTGANVLTF	TGTGCCACCAGCAGAGAGGGAGGGACTGGGGCCAACGTCCTGACTTTC
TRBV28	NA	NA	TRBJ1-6	CASRGRENSPLHF	TGTGCCAGCAGAGGACGGGAAAATTCACCCCTCCACTTT
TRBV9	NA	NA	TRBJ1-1	CASSVGQVVVGTEAFF	TGTGCCAGCAGCGTAGGTCAGGTGGTAGTCGGCACTGAAGCTTTCTTT
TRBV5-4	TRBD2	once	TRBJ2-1	CASSLSSGRVNEQFF	TGTGCCAGCAGCTTGTCTAGCGGGAGGGTTAATGAGCAGTTCTTC
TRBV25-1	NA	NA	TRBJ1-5	CASSERKGAAQPQHF	TGTGCCAGCAGTGAGAGGAAAGGGGCGGCCCAGCCCCAGCATTTT
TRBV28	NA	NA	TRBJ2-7	CASTGATEQYF	TGTGCCAGCACCGGGGCGACTGAGCAGTACTTC
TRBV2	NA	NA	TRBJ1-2	CASSEVINGYTF	TGTGCCAGCAGTGAAGTGATAAATGGCTACACCTTC
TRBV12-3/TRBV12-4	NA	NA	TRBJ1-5	CASSRLAGPGPQHF	TGTGCCAGCAGCCGTCTGGCAGGTCCAGGGCCCCAGCATTTT
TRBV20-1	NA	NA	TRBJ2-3	CSARDSNRDTDTQYF	TGCAGTGCTAGAGATTCTAACAGGGACACAGATACGCAGTATTTT
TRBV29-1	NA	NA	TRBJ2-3	CSVAPGQSTDTQYF	TGCAGCGTTGCCCCGGGTCAATCCACAGATACGCAGTATTTT
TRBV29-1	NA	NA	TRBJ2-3	CSAGEDTQYF	TGCAGCGCCGGAGAGGATACGCAGTATTTT
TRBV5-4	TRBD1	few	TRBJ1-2	CASSSTGGNYGYTF	TGTGCCAGCAGCTCCACAGGGGGCAACTATGGCTACACCTTC
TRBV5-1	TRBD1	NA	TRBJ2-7	CASSFPDRGYEQYF	TGCGCCAGCAGCTTTCCGGACAGGGGCTACGAGCAGTACTTC
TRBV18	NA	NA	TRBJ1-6	CASPSLTENNSPLHF	TGTGCCAGCCCATCACTAACAGAGAATAATTCACCCCTCCACTTT
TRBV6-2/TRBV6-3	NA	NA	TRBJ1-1	CASSWVREAFF	TGTGCCAGCAGTTGGGTTCGTGAAGCTTTCTTT
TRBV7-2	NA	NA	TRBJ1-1	CASSSREPSKEAFF	TGTGCCAGCAGCTCCCGTGAACCCTCAAAGGAAGCTTTCTTT
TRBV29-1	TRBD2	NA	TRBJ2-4	CSVGTIAGGNIQYF	TGCAGCGTTGGGACTATAGCGGGAGGAAACATTCAGTACTTC
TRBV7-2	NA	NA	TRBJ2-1	CASSLEGGLNYNEQFF	TGTGCCAGCAGCCTAGAGGGGGGGCTCAACTACAATGAGCAGTTCTTC
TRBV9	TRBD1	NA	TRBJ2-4	CASSVSPDRGNDIQYF	TGTGCCAGCAGCGTCAGTCCCGACAGGGGTAACGACATTCAGTACTTC
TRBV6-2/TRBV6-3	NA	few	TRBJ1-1	CASSLENTEAFF	TGTGCCAGCAGTTTAGAGAACACTGAAGCTTTCTTT
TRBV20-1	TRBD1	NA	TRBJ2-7	CSAIDRVPHEQYF	TGCAGTGCTATCGACAGGGTCCCCCACGAGCAGTACTTC
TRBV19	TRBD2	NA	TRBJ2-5	CASSRTSGRETQYF	TGTGCCAGTAGTCGGACTAGCGGGAGGGAGACCCAGTACTTC
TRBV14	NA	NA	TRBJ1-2	CASSQDWGAPGGYTF	TGTGCCAGCAGCCAAGATTGGGGCGCCCCGGGGGGCTACACCTTC
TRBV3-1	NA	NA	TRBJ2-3	CASSREVGRLTDTQYF	TGTGCCAGCAGCCGAGAGGTGGGTCGGCTCACAGATACGCAGTATTTT
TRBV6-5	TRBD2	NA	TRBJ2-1	CASNDRGGPHNEQFF	TGTGCCAGCAATGATCGCGGGGGGCCCCACAATGAGCAGTTCTTC
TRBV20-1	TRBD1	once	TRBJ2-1	CSAADRGLNNEQFF	TGCAGTGCTGCCGACAGGGGGCTAAACAATGAGCAGTTCTTC
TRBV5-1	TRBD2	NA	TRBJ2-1	CASSFGLAGGNEQFF	TGCGCCAGCAGTTTCGGACTAGCGGGGGGTAATGAGCAGTTCTTC
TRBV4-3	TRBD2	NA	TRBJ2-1	CASSQEPGLAGAEQFF	TGCGCCAGCAGCCAAGAACCGGGACTAGCGGGAGCCGAACAGTTCTTC
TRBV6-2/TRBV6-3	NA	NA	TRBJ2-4	CASNTPDKGIQYF	TGTGCCAGCAATACCCCGGACAAGGGCATTCAGTACTTC
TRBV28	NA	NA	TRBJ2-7	CASSFESARSYEQYF	TGTGCCAGCAGTTTCGAGTCGGCCCGATCCTACGAGCAGTACTTC
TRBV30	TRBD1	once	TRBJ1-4	CASQGATNEKLFF	TGCGCCTCACAGGGGGCAACTAATGAAAAACTGTTTTTT
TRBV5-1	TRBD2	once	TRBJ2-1	CASSLVPSGSGNEQFF	TGCGCCAGCAGCTTGGTCCCTAGCGGGAGCGGTAATGAGCAGTTCTTC
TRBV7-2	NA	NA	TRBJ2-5	CASSSQTALQETQYF	TGTGCCAGCAGCTCACAGACAGCGTTACAAGAGACCCAGTACTTC
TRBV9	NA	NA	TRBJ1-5	CASSHFLDRDRDKPQHF	TGTGCCAGCAGCCACTTTTTGGACAGAGATCGAGATAAGCCCCAGCATTTT
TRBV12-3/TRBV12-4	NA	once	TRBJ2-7	CASSPNRRNYYEQYF	TGTGCCAGCAGCCCAAACAGGAGAAATTACTACGAGCAGTACTTC
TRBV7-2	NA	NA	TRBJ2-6	CASSINRVAGANVLTF	TGTGCCAGCAGCATTAACAGGGTCGCCGGGGCCAACGTCCTGACTTTC